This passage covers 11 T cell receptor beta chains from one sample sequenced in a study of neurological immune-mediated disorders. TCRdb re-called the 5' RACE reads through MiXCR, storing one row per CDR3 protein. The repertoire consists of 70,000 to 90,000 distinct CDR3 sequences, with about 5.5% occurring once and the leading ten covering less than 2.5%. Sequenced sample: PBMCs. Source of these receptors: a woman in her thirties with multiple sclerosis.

CDR3 DNA: TGCGCCAGCAGCTTGGGCGGGGGTCGCGAGGAGACCCAGTACTTC. It encodes CASSLGGGREETQYF. This sequence joins TRBV5-1 and TRBJ2-5, with 7 nucleotides matching TRBD2. CDR1 and CDR2 (germline): SGHRS, YFSETQ. V lost 0 bases and J lost 5; bases outside the gene matches: 7. This CDR3 region has 15 residues.

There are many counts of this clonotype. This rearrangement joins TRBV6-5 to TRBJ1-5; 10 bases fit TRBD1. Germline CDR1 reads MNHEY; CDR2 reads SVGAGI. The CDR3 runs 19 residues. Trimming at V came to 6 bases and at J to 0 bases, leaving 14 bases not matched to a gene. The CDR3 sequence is CASSPTTGTGVYSNQPQHF. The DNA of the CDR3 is TGTGCCAGCAGCCCAACCACCGGGACAGGGGTCTATAGCAATCAGCCCCAGCATTTT.

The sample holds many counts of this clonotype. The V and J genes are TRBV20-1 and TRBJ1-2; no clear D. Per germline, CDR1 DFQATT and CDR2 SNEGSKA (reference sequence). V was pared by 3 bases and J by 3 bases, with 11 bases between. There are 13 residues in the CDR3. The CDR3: CSARRAAYYGYTF. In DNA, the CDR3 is TGCAGTGCTAGGAGGGCAGCTTACTATGGCTACACCTTC.

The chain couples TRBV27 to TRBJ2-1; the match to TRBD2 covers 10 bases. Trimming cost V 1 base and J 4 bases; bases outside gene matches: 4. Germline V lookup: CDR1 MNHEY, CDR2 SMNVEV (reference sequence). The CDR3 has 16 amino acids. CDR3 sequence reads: CASSLFSSGSYNEQFF. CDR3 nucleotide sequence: TGTGCCAGCAGTTTATTTTCTAGCGGGAGTTACAATGAGCAGTTCTTC.

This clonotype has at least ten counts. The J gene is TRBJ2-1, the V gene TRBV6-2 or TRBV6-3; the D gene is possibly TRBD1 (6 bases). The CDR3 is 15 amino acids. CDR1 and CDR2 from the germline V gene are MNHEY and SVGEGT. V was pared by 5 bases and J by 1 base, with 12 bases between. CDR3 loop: CASSRAGESYNEQFF. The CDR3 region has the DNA TGTGCCAGCAGTCGTGCAGGGGAGTCCTACAATGAGCAGTTCTTC.

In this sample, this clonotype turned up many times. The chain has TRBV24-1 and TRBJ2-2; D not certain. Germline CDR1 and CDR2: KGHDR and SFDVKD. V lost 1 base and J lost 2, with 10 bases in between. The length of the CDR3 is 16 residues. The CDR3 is CATSDFGEKNTGELFF. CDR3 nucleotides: TGTGCCACCAGTGATTTTGGAGAAAAAAACACCGGGGAGCTGTTTTTT.

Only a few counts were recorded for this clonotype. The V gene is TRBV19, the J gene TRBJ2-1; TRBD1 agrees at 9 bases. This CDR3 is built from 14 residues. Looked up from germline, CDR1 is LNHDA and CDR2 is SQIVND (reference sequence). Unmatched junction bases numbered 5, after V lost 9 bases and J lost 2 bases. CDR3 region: CASGRQGAYNEQFF. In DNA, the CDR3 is TGTGCCAGCGGTAGACAGGGGGCCTACAATGAGCAGTTCTTC.

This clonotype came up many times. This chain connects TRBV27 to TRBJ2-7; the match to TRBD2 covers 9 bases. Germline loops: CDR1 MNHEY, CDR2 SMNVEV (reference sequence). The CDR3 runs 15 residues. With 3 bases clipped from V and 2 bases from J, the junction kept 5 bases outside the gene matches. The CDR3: CASSLSPSGTYEQYF. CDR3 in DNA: TGTGCCAGCAGTTTGTCCCCTAGCGGGACCTACGAGCAGTACTTC.

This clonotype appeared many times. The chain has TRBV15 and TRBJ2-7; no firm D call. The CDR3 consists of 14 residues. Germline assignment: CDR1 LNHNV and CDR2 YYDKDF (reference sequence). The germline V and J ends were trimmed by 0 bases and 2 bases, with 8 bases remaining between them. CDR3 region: CATSRDIQTYEQYF. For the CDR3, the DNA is TGTGCCACCAGCAGAGATATCCAGACCTACGAGCAGTACTTC.

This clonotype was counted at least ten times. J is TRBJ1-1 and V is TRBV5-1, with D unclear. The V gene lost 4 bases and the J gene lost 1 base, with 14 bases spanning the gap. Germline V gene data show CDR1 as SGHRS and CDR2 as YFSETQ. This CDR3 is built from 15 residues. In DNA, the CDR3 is TGCGCCAGCAGCCTGAGGACCCCCGCGAACACTGAAGCTTTCTTT. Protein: CASSLRTPANTEAFF.

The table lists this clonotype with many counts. CDR3 amino acids: CASSLAGASPTDTQYF. CDR3 nucleotides: TGTGCCAGCAGCTTAGCGGGGGCTAGTCCCACAGATACGCAGTATTTT. V is TRBV7-2 and J is TRBJ2-3, with D tentatively TRBD1 (6 bases). The length of the CDR3 is 16 residues. Germline V CDR1 and CDR2: SGHTA, FQGNSA. V lost 0 bases and J 2 bases, leaving 12 bases between the germline ends.